This TCR beta chain is from a study of T cells in Graves' hyperthyroidism and ophthalmopathy (dated by TCRdb to the late 2010s). Looking at the study overall: Peripheral blood samples were taken at the time of initial diagnosis, prior to any treatment. A discovery cohort of roughly 96 patients, about 44 with Graves' ophthalmopathy and 55 to 60 with stable Graves' hyperthyroidism, was used to find distinguishing TCR V-J signatures. Prospective prediction of ophthalmopathy was tested in an independent validation cohort of 18 to 20 hyperthyroidism patients and 17 patients who later progressed to ophthalmopathy. The 100 discovery patients were randomly split 7:3 into training and test sets. The study also compared thyroid tissue and blood T-cell repertoires from more than 5 Graves' hyperthyroidism patients. Following sampling, methimazole starting at 30 mg daily was given to hyperthyroidism patients, and high-dose intravenous methylprednisolone was given to ophthalmopathy patients. The paper reports TCR Vbeta CDR3 sequencing of approximately 140 peripheral blood samples: fewer than 50 ophthalmopathy, fewer than 80 hyperthyroidism and roughly 17 progressor patients. What the research found in general, with its limitations: Sample size was not statistically predetermined, and blinding of investigators to group allocation was not performed. Ophthalmopathy was separated from stable hyperthyroidism by a 13 V-J signature model, with about 88% sensitivity and about 81% specificity obtained in cross-validation and 80%/75% obtained in testing. Blood samples also contained most of the expanded thyroid clonotypes (frequency above 0.001), which suggests that blood repertoires may reflect thyroid immune responses. In validation, progression to ophthalmopathy was predicted by the model with 65% to 71% sensitivity and 72% to 80% specificity, a median of roughly six months before onset.

Amplification of TCR beta CDR3 regions was carried out from RNA transcripts. A first-round RT-PCR of the TCR CDR3 used the HTBI primer set with the Qiagen OneStep RT-PCR kit. Libraries were constructed in a second round of multiplex PCR, after which size selection and purification were carried out. The libraries were sequenced on an Illumina HiSeq2000 using paired-end 100 bp reads. In the paper's pipeline: SOAPnuke was used to process the raw data, removing reads that contained adapters or uncalled bases, had a mean Phred below 15, or lacked an exact match to the constant primer or identifier. High-quality paired reads were merged using COPE v1.2.5, and each unique nucleotide sequence was defined as a clonotype. MiTCR v1.1 was used to align clonotypes to the IMGT TRBV, TRBD and TRBJ reference segments. Only V-J combinations with frequency above 0.0001, covering approximately 99% of repertoires, were analysed. The TCS score was defined as the ratio of F50 (clonal expansion) to E x V (chaos), calculated using BLOSUM62-based TCRdist between CDR3 peptides within each V-J. Welch's t-statistics and random forest reduced around 550 V-J features to roughly 13, which were used in a naive Bayes classifier (R e1071). TCRdb handled the public reads itself, with Q25 trimming in fastp and clone calling in MiXCR, and kept productive beta chains. Rows are unified per CDR3 protein, each entry keeping the most common DNA and genes. TCRdb assigned the V and J calls; the authors' analysis was not used. The sample records fewer than 500,000 distinct CDR3 sequences, roughly 13% of which are singletons. The top ten hold more than 20% of the sample.

Hyperthyroidism patients were newly diagnosed, had a disease duration of under 2 months, and were aged 18 to 65 years. The study excluded patients with uncontrolled infections, other autoimmune diseases, pregnancy or lactation. Diagnoses were established on the basis of clinical symptoms, serum thyroxine and TRAb, thyroid ultrasound, and orbital computed tomography. Blood from progressor patients was drawn when they were first diagnosed with hyperthyroidism, before any ophthalmopathy symptoms appeared. PBMCs were separated from around 9.1 ml of fresh peripheral blood using Ficoll-Paque density gradient centrifugation. Progressor patients were defined as those initially diagnosed with Graves' hyperthyroidism in whom ophthalmopathy developed during follow-up. Trizol reagent was used to extract total RNA, and RNA quality was then checked on an Agilent 2100 Bioanalyzer. Worth noting for this clonotype: Its antigen is currently not known. Base qualities are not recorded, but no much larger clone differs from it by a single base.

V ends up 2 bases short and J 4 bases short, with an unmatched junction base count of 10. The CDR1 and CDR2 encoded by the germline V gene are KGHSH and LQKENI. Including cysteine and phenylalanine, the CDR3 has 16 amino acids. Only the CDR3 DNA is retained, 48 bases long and in frame from the first base. The sequence was collected from a man aged 25 to 40 with Graves' hyperthyroidism that later progressed to Graves' ophthalmopathy. Sequences were obtained from blood. This chain joins TRBV18 to TRBJ1-2; the central 7 bases match TRBD1. CDR3 protein: CASSPREGGLTYGYTF. The sequenced DNA: TGTGCCAGCTCACCAAGGGAAGGGGGCTTAACCTATGGCTACACCTTC.